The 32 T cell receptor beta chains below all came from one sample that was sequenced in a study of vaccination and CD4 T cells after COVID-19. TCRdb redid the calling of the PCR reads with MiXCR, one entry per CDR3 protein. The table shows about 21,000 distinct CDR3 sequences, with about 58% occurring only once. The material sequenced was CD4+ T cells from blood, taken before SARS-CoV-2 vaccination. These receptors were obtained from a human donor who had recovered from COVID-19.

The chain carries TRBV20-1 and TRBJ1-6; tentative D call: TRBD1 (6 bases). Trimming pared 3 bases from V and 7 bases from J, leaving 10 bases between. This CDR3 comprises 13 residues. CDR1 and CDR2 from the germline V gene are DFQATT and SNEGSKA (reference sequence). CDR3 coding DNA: TGCAGTGCTAGTTCCAGGGGCAATTCACCCCTCCACTTT. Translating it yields CSASSRGNSPLHF.

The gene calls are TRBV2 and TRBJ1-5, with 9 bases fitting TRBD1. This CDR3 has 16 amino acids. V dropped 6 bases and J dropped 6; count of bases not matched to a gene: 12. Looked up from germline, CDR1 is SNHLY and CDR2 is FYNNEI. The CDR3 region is CASSDGTGMRFQPQHF. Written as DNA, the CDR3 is TGTGCCAGCAGCGATGGGACAGGGATGAGGTTTCAGCCCCAGCATTTT.

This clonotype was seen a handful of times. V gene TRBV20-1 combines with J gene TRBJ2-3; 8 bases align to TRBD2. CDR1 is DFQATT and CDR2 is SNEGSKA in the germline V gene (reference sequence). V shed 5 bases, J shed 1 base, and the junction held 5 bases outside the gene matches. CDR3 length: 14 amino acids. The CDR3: CSAPQTSGTDTQYF. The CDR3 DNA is TGCAGTGCTCCGCAGACTAGCGGCACAGATACGCAGTATTTT.

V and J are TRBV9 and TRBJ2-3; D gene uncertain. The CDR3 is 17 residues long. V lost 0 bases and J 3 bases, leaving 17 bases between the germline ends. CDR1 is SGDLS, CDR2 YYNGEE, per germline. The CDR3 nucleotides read TGTGCCAGCAGCGTAGAGCCCTTAATCAGAGGAACAGATACGCAGTATTTT. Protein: CASSVEPLIRGTDTQYF.

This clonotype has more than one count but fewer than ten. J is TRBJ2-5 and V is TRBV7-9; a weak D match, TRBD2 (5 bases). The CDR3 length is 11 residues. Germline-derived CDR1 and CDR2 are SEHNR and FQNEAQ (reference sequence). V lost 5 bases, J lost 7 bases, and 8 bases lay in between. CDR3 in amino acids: CASSHGGTQYF. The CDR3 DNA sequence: TGTGCCAGCAGCCACGGAGGGACCCAGTACTTC.

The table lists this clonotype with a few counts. CDR3 sequence: CASSPQGGIAPQHF. Here the CDR3 DNA reads TGTGCCAGCAGCCCACAGGGAGGAATCGCCCCCCAGCATTTT. The chain carries TRBV7-3 and TRBJ1-5, with a possible D match to TRBD1 (6 bases). The CDR3 has 14 amino acids. The V gene's germline CDR1 is SGHTA and CDR2 FQGTGA. Trimming left V 5 bases short and J 10 bases short, with 18 bases between.

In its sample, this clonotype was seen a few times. The CDR3: CASSLQRYGYTF. The CDR3 nucleotides read TGTGCCAGCAGCTTACAACGCTATGGCTACACCTTC. The chain has TRBV7-2 and TRBJ1-2; no reliable D call. Between the trimmed V and J ends, which lost 2 bases and 4 bases, there was a span of 5 bases. CDR1 SGHTA and CDR2 FQGNSA come from the germline V gene. This CDR3 is 12 amino acids long.

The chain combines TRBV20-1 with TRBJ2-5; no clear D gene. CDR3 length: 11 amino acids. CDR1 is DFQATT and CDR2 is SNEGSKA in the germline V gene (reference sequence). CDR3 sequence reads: CGPEYQETQYF. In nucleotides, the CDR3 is TGCGGCCCGGAGTACCAAGAGACCCAGTACTTC.

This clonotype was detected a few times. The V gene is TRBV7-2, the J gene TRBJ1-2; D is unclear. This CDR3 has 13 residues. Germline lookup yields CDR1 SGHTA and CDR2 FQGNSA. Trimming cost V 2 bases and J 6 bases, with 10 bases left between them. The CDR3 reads CASSLIGPDGYTF. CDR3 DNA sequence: TGTGCCAGCAGCTTAATAGGTCCAGATGGCTACACCTTC.

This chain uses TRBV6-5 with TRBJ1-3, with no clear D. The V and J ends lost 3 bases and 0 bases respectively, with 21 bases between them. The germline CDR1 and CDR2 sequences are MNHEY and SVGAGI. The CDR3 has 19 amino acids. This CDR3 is CASSYLPARQTYSGNTIYF. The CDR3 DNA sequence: TGTGCCAGCAGTTATCTCCCAGCCCGACAAACTTACTCTGGAAACACCATATATTTT.

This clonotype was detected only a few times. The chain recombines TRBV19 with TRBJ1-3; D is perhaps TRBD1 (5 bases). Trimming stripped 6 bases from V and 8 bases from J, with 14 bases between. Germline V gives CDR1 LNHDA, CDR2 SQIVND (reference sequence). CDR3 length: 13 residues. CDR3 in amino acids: CASSPWTMDTIYF. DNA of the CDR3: TGTGCCAGTAGCCCCTGGACAATGGACACCATATATTTT. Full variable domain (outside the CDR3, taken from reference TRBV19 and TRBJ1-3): DGGITQSPKYLFRKEGQNVTLSCEQNLNHDAMYWYRQDPGQGLRLIYYSQIVNDFQKGDIAEGYSVSREKKESFPLTVTSAQKNPTAFYLCASSPWTMDTIYFGEGSWLTVV.

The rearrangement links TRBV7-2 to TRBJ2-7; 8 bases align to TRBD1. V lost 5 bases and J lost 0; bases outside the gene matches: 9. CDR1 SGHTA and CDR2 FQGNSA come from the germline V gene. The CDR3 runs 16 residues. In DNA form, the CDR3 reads TGTGCCAGCAGCCAACTTCCCGGGACAGGCTCCTACGAGCAGTACTTC. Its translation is CASSQLPGTGSYEQYF.

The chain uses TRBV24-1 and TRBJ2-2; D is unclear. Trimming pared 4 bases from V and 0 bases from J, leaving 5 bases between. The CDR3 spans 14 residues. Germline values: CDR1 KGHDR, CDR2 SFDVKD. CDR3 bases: TGTGCCACCAGTGAGATCGCGAACACCGGGGAGCTGTTTTTT. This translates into CATSEIANTGELFF.

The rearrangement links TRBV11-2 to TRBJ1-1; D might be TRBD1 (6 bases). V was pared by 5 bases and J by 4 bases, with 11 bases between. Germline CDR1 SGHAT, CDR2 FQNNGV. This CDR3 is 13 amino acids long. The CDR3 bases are TGTGCCAGCAGCGTAACAGGGAGCACTGAAGCTTTCTTT. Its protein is CASSVTGSTEAFF.

The CDR3 loop is CASSFQRDNSPLHF. CDR3 nucleotide sequence: TGTGCCAGCAGCTTTCAGAGGGATAATTCACCCCTCCACTTT. The chain is built from TRBV7-6 and TRBJ1-6; D not certain. Germline loops: CDR1 SGHVS, CDR2 FNYEAQ. The CDR3 covers 14 residues. Trimming took 3 bases from V and 5 from J, leaving 8 bases between them.

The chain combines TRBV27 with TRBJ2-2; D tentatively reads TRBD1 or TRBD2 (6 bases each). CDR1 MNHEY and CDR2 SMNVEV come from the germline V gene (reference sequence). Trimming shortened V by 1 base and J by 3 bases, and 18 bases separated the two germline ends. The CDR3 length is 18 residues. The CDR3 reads CASSLLGVTGADTGELFF. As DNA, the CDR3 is TGTGCCAGCAGTTTATTAGGGGTAACGGGGGCTGACACCGGGGAGCTGTTTTTT.

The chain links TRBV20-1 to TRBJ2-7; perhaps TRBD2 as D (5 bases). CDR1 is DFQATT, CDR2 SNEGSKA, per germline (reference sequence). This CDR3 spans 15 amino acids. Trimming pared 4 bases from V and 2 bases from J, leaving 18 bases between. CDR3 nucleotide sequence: TGCAGTGCTACCGAGGGTCGACGTATAGCCTACGAGCAGTACTTC. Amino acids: CSATEGRRIAYEQYF.

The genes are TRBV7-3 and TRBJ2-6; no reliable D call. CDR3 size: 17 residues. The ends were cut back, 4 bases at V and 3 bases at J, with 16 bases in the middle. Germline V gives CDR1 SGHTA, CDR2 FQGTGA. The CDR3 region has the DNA TGTGCCAGCAGCTCCTTAAAGGCCGATGGTGGGGCCAACGTCCTGACTTTC. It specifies CASSSLKADGGANVLTF.

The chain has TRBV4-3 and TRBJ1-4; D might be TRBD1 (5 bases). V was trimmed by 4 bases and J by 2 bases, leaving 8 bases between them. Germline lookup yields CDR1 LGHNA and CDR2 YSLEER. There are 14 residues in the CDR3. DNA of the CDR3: TGCGCCAGCAGCCCGGGACTGACTAATGAAAAACTGTTTTTT. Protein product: CASSPGLTNEKLFF.

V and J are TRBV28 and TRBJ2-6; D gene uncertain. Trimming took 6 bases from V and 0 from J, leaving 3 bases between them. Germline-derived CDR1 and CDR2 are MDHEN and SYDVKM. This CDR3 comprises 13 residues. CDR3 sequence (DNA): TGTGCCAGCAGAATCTCTGGGGCCAACGTCCTGACTTTC. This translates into CASRISGANVLTF.

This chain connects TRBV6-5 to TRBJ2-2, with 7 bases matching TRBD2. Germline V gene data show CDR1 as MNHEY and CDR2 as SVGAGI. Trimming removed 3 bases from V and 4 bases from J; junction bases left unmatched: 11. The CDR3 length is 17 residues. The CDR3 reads CASSYGRELAFTGELFF. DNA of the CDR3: TGTGCCAGCAGTTATGGTAGGGAACTAGCGTTCACCGGGGAGCTGTTTTTT.

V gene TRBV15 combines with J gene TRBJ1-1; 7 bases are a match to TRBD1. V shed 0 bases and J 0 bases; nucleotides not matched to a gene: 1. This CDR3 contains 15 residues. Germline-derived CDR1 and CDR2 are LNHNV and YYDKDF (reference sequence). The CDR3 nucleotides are TGTGCCACCAGCAGAGAGACAGGGTTGAACACTGAAGCTTTCTTT. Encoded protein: CATSRETGLNTEAFF.

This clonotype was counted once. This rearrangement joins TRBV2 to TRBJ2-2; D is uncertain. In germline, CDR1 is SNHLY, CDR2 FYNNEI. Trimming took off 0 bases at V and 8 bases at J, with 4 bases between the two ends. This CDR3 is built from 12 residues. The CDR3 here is CASSEAGGELFF. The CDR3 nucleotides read TGTGCCAGCAGTGAAGCCGGAGGGGAGCTGTTTTTT.

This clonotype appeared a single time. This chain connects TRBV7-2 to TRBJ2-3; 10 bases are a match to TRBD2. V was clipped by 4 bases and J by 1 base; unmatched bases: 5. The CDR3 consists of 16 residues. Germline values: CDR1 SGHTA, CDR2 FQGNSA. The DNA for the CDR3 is TGTGCCAGCAGCTCGCAAGGACTAGCGGGCACAGATACGCAGTATTTT. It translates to CASSSQGLAGTDTQYF. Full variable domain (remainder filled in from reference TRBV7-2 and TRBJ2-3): GAGVSQSPSNKVTEKGKDVELRCDPISGHTALYWYRQSLGQGLEFLIYFQGNSAPDKSGLPSDRFSAERTGGSVSTLTIQRTQQEDSAVYLCASSSQGLAGTDTQYFGPGTRLTVL.

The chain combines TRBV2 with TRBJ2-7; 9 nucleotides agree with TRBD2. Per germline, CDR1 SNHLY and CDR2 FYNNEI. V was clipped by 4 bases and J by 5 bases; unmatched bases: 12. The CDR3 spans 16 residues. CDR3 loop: CASSVPVAGAGHEQYF. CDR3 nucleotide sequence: TGTGCCAGCAGTGTTCCTGTAGCGGGAGCCGGGCACGAGCAGTACTTC. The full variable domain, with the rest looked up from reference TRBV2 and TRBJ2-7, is EPEVTQTPSHQVTQMGQEVILRCVPISNHLYFYWYRQILGQKVEFLVSFYNNEISEKSEIFDDQFSVERPDGSNFTLKIRSTKLEDSAMYFCASSVPVAGAGHEQYFGPGTRLTVT.

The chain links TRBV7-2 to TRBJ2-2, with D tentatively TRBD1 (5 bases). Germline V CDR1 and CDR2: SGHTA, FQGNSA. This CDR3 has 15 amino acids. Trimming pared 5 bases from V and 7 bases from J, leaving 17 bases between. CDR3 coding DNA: TGTGCCAGCAGCAAAGGGCTCCATCAGGGCGGGGAGCTGTTTTTT. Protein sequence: CASSKGLHQGGELFF.

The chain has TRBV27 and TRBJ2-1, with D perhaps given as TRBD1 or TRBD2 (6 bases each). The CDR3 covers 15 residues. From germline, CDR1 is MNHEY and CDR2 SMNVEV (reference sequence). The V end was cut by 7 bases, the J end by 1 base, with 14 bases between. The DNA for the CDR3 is TGTGCCAGCACCCAAGGAGGGGGGTCCTACAATGAGCAGTTCTTC. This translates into CASTQGGGSYNEQFF.

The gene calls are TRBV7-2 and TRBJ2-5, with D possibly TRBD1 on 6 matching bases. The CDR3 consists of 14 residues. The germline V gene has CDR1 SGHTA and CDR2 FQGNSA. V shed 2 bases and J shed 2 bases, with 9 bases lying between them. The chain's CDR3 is CASSLSRGQETQYF. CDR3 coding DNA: TGTGCCAGCAGCTTATCCAGGGGACAAGAGACCCAGTACTTC.

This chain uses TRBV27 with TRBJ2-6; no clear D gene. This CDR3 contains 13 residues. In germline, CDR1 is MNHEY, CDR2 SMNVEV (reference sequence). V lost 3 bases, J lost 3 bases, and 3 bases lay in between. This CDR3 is CASSFIGANVLTF. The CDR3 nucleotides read TGTGCCAGCAGTTTCATTGGGGCCAACGTCCTGACTTTC.

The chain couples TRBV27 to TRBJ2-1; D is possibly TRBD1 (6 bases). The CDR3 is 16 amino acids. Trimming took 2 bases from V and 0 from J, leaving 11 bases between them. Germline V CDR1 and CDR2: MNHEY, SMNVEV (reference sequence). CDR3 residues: CASSLRGSSSYNEQFF. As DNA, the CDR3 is TGTGCCAGCAGTTTAAGGGGGAGCAGCTCCTACAATGAGCAGTTCTTC.

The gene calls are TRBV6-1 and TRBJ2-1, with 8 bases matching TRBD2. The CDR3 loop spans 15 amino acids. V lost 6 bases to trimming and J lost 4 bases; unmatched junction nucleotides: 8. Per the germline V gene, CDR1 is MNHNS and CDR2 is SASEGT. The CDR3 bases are TGTGCCAGCAGCCCCGCCGGGACTAGTTACAATGAGCAGTTCTTC. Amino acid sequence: CASSPAGTSYNEQFF.

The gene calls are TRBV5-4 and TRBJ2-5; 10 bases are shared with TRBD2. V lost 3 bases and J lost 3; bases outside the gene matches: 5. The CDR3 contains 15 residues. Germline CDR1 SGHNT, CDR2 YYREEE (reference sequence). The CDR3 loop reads CASSSAGGREETQYF. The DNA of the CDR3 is TGTGCCAGCAGCTCAGCGGGAGGGCGCGAAGAGACCCAGTACTTC.